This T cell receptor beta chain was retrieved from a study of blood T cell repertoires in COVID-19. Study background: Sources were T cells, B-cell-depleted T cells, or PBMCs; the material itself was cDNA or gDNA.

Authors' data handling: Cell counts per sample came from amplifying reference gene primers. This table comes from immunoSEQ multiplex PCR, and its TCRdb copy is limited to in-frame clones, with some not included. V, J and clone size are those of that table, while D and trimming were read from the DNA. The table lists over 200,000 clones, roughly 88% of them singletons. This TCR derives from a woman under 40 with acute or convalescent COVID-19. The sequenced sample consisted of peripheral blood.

CDR3 loop: CASRADGGRGEQFF. In DNA form, the CDR3 reads TGTGCCAGCAGAGCCGATGGAGGGAGAGGTGAGCAGTTCTTC. The chain carries TRBV6-5 and TRBJ2-1; a weak D match, TRBD2 (6 bases). The length of the CDR3 is 14 residues. The germline V gene has CDR1 MNHEY and CDR2 SVGAGI. V lost 6 bases to trimming and J lost 9 bases, with 18 bases between them.